This T cell receptor beta chain emerged from a study of T-cell reconstitution after alpha-beta-depleted transplantation in children. Broader study findings: One year post-transplant, T-cell counts and diversity were largely derived from T cells produced anew. The high TCRbeta diversity at day 60 in some patients came from surviving recipient T cells and thymic progenitors. There were reportedly several hundred expanded graft clones from which alpha-beta T cells came about two months after transplant.

CDR1 is ENHRY, CDR2 SYGVKD, per germline. The CDR3 runs to 15 residues. Between the trimmed V and J ends, which lost 2 bases and 7 bases, there was a span of 14 bases. Library preparation (for TCRbeta) was performed with unique molecular identifiers. TCRdb re-called the PCR reads through MiXCR, storing one row per CDR3 protein. The sample carries 800,000 to 1,000,000 distinct CDR3 sequences, roughly 29% recorded once. To note about this clonotype: Its antigen is still unknown.

The sequence was collected from a boy under two years old who had a stem cell transplant for SCID, so the T cells may come from the graft donor. Sequences were derived from PBMCs, mostly from graft donor cells, sampled 360 days after TCRalphabeta/CD19-depleted stem cell transplant. The rearrangement joins TRBV10-3 to TRBJ1-4; perhaps TRBD1 as D (6 bases). CDR3 coding DNA: TGTGCCATCAGTGAGACCGGGACATCCCCTGAAAAACTGTTTTTT. This sequence encodes CAISETGTSPEKLFF.